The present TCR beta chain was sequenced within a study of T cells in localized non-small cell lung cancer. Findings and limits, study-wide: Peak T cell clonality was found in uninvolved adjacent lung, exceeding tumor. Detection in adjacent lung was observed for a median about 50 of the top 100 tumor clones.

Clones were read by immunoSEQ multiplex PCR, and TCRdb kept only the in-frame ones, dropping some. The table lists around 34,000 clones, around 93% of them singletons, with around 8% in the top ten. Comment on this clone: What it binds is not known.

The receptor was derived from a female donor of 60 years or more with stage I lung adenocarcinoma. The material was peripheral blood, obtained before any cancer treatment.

This CDR3 reads CASSILGRDTEAFF. CDR3 sequence (DNA): TGTGCCAGCAGTATTCTGGGCAGGGACACTGAAGCTTTCTTT. This chain uses TRBV6-5 with TRBJ1-1; a weak D match, TRBD1 (5 bases). CDR3 length: 14 amino acids. Trimming removed 5 bases at V and 3 bases at J, with 13 bases between. Germline values: CDR1 MNHEY, CDR2 SVGAGI.